The present T cell receptor beta chain was sequenced within a study of glioma-infiltrating T cells. Study findings and constraints: Very few CDR3 sequences were shared between tissue and blood. Above-expected tissue-blood divergence occurred in all gliomas, most in low-grade ones.

Using RNA template, CDR3s of TCR alpha and beta were amplified with iRepertoire arm-PCR. Input was about 85-450 ng of tissue mRNA or PBMC total RNA. In TCRdb, the multiplex PCR reads were re-called with MiXCR into one record per CDR3 protein. The sample records about 99,000 distinct CDR3 sequences, approximately 28% being singletons. CDR3 length: 15 amino acids. With V trimmed by 7 bases and J by 4 bases, 8 bases remained unmatched. At least ten counts were recorded for this clonotype. Its antigen is currently unknown. The genes are TRBV12-3 or TRBV12-4 and TRBJ2-1; the match to TRBD1 covers 9 bases. Material for sequencing was glioma tissue, nonneoplastic brain tissue, or PBMCs (not recorded which). The sequence came from a human donor with low-grade glioma or glioblastoma, undergoing nonglioma brain surgery, or in good health (not recorded which). This CDR3 reads CASNKDRGAYNEQFF. CDR3 DNA: TGTGCCAGCAACAAGGACAGGGGAGCATACAATGAGCAGTTCTTC.